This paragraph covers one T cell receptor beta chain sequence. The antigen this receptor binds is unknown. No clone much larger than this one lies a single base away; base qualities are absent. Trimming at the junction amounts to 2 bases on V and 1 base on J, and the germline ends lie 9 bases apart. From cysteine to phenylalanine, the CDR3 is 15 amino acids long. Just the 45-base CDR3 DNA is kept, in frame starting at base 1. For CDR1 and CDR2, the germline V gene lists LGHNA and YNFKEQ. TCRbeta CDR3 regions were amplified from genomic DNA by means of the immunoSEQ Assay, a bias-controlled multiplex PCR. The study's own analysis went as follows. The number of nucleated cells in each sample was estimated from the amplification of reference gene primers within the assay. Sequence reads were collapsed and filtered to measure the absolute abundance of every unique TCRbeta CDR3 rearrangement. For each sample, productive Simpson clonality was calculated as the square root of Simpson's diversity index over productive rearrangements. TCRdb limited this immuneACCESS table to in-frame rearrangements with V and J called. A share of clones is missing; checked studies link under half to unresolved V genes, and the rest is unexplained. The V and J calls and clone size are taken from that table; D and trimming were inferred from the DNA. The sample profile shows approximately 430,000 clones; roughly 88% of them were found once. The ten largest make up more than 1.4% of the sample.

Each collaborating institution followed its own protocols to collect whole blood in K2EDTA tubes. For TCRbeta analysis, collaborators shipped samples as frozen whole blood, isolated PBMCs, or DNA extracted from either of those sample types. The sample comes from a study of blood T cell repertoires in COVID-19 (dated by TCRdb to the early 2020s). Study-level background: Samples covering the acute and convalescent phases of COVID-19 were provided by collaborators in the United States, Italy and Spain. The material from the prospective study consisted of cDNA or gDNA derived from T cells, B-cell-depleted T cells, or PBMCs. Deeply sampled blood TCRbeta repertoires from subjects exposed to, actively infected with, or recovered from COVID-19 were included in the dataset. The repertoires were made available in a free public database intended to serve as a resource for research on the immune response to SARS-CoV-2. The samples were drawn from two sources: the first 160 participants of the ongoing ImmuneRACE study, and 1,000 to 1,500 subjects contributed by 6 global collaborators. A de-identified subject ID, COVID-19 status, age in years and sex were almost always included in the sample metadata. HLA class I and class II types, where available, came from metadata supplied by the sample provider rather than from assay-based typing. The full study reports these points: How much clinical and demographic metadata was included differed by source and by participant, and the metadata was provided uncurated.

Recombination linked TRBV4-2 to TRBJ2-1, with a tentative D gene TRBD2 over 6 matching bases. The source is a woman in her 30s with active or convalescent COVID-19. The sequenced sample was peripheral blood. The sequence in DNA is TGTGCCAGCAGCCAAAGTGGGGGGTCCTACAATGAGCAGTTCTTC. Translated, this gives CASSQSGGSYNEQFF.